This T cell receptor beta chain was profiled in a study of CD8 T cells in ankylosing spondylitis (dated by TCRdb to the late 2010s). In terms of the full investigation: T cell receptor beta repertoires were profiled in healthy donors and ankylosing spondylitis patients so that disease-linked TCR variants could be found. In total, the full study cohort was made up of approximately 99 healthy donors and more than 20 ankylosing spondylitis patients. Samples of peripheral blood were taken, and for ankylosing spondylitis patients, synovial fluid was collected as well. General findings and caveats noted by the study authors: The disease-linked clones showed a CD8+ phenotype and occurred at relatively low frequencies in peripheral blood. Some TCR beta motif variants had previously been reported in synovial fluid and blood of reactive arthritis patients, which suggested common disease-initiation mechanisms. Blood from ankylosing spondylitis patients appeared to be characterized by a TCR beta motif made up of 8 or 9 highly homologous amino acid variants. The disease-linked clones were reported as significantly enriched in matched synovial fluid samples from ankylosing spondylitis patients.

The V and J ends are trimmed by 3 bases and 1 base, leaving 9 bases between them. There are 13 amino acids in the CDR3, from cysteine to phenylalanine inclusive. Just CDR3 DNA is preserved here, 39 bases in frame from base 1. From the germline V gene (reference sequence), CDR1 is DFQATT and CDR2 is SNEGSKA. Instrument used: Illumina HiSeq 2500. TCR beta libraries were prepared by quantitative 5'-RACE with molecular barcodes. The original methods were these. Disease-linked TCR variants were identified with a new computational method built on a probabilistic model of VDJ rearrangement. In TCRdb, the public reads were trimmed at Q25 with fastp and aligned with MiXCR, with productive beta chains retained. Here each entry gathers all rows of one CDR3 protein and keeps the most common genes and DNA. TCRdb, not the original authors, processed these V and J calls. The sample records a few hundred thousand distinct CDR3 sequences, 20% of which are singletons. The ten most abundant clones make up 3.5% of the sample.

This clonotype was observed a few times. The target of this receptor is not known. Per-base qualities were not stored, and no clone one base away is much larger. Sample: blood, either unsorted or a sorted T cell fraction (not recorded which). The chain employs TRBV20-1 and TRBJ1-1; confidence is insufficient to name the D gene. The receptor comes from a female donor with ankylosing spondylitis or in good health (not recorded which). The sequenced DNA: TGCAGTGCTAGTCACAGATGGAACACTGAAGCTTTCTTT. Translated, this is CSASHRWNTEAFF.